The rows below give T cell receptor beta chains drawn from one sample of a study of T cell responses to AZD1222 COVID-19 vaccine. The method was immunoSEQ multiplex PCR; TCRdb's version includes in-frame clones alone and lacks a portion of them. The sample shows some 130,000 clones, over 75% of them seen only once. The source was peripheral blood, collected on day 0 of AZD1222 vaccination. These receptor sequences come from an adult in good health. Each CDR3 is given with its conserved first and last residue. Some rows mark clone size as missing; the rest say once, few, many or name a class of expanded clone.

CDR3aa	j_gene	v_gene	len	abundance
CSVGATSSYNEQFF	TRBJ2-1	TRBV29-1	14	once
CASREGDTEAFF	TRBJ1-1	TRBV6-6	12	NA
CASSIFVSDSYNEQFF	TRBJ2-1	TRBV19	16	few
CASSRGNPSTDTQYF	TRBJ2-3	TRBV18	15	NA
CATGIGYGYTF	TRBJ1-2	TRBV28	11	few
CASSPALAKNIQYF	TRBJ2-4	TRBV5-1	14	few
CASSSRDRTYQETQYF	TRBJ2-5	TRBV28	16	NA
CASSSGRALSGNTIYF	TRBJ1-3	TRBV11-2	16	NA
CASSLGAGNQPQHF	TRBJ1-5	TRBV7-9	14	NA
CASSQRQENSPLHF	TRBJ1-6	TRBV3-1/TRBV3-2	14	NA
CSVLFGTSNRETQYF	TRBJ2-5	TRBV29-1	15	few
CASKRGSGRSTDTQYF	TRBJ2-3	TRBV19	16	NA
CASSLSLDGYEKLFF	TRBJ1-4	TRBV5-1	15	NA
CSVGVNEKLFF	TRBJ1-4	TRBV29-1	11	NA